The clone carrying this TCR beta chain has at least ten counts. No antigen is known for it. TCRdb reanalysed the reads using MiXCR and keeps one entry per CDR3 protein. The table has more than 150,000 distinct CDR3 sequences, approximately 20% seen once. The sample comes from a study of T cell repertoires in cytomegalovirus infection. Study-wide context: CMV infection together with matching HLA type was indicated by public TCR beta signatures.

Study-wide results and caveats: Identification of carriers of CMV plus the relevant HLA was achieved through cumulative public TCR beta family frequency. HLA-C-restricted CMV clonotypes gave the most frequent clonotype in two of eight donors.

The germline V gene has CDR1 SGHTA and CDR2 FQGNSA. V shed 7 bases and J shed 0 bases, with 16 bases lying between them. This CDR3 contains 17 residues. The source material was PBMCs. The receptor comes from a human donor in good health (CMV status not recorded). Some clones in this sample may be carry-over from other donors' samples. The chain is built from TRBV7-2 and TRBJ1-6; D possibly corresponds to TRBD1 (6 bases). As DNA, the CDR3 is TGTGCCAGCATCCCCCGGGGGCAATCCTCCTATAATTCACCCCTCCACTTT. It specifies CASIPRGQSSYNSPLHF. The variable domain in full, completed from reference TRBV7-2 and TRBJ1-6, reads GAGVSQSPSNKVTEKGKDVELRCDPISGHTALYWYRQSLGQGLEFLIYFQGNSAPDKSGLPSDRFSAERTGGSVSTLTIQRTQQEDSAVYLCASIPRGQSSYNSPLHFGNGTRLTVT.